Following are 31 T cell receptor beta chains from one sample sequenced in a study. TCRdb analysed the RT-PCR reads with MiXCR anew, one entry per CDR3 protein. Of about 680,000 distinct CDR3 sequences in the sample, 14% are singletons; the top ten hold roughly 3.6%. Sample: memory CD4+ T cells from blood. All receptors derive from a female donor in good health, serving as a healthy control.

The chain carries TRBV24-1 and TRBJ2-5; 11 bases agree with TRBD1. This CDR3 spans 17 amino acids. V lost 3 bases and J lost 4; bases outside the gene matches: 9. Germline V gives CDR1 KGHDR, CDR2 SFDVKD. The CDR3 loop is CATSDPTGQGAGETQYF. For the CDR3, the DNA is TGTGCCACCAGTGATCCAACCGGACAGGGGGCAGGAGAGACCCAGTACTTC.

CDR3 nucleotide sequence: TGCAGTGCTCCACTCTCAGGGACAGGGTTGGAGACCCAGTACTTC. It is translated as CSAPLSGTGLETQYF. V is TRBV20-1 and J is TRBJ2-5; TRBD1 matches 9 bases. The CDR3 loop spans 15 amino acids. J was trimmed by 5 bases and V by 5 bases; bases with no gene match: 12. Germline V gives CDR1 DFQATT, CDR2 SNEGSKA (reference sequence).

This clonotype was picked up many times. The CDR3 loop reads CASSSPGTGELFF. The CDR3 region has the DNA TGTGCCAGCAGTTCCCCAGGTACCGGGGAGCTGTTTTTT. The chain joins TRBV6-5 to TRBJ2-2; the D is unclear. Germline CDR1 reads MNHEY; CDR2 reads SVGAGI. Trimming took 4 bases from V and 5 from J, leaving 8 bases between them. There are 13 residues in the CDR3.

This clonotype was seen ten or more times. The rearrangement links TRBV29-1 to TRBJ1-2, with D tentatively TRBD1 (6 bases). Trimming took off 0 bases at V and 6 bases at J, with 14 bases between the two ends. Germline-derived CDR1 and CDR2 are SQVTM and ANQGSEA. There are 14 residues in the CDR3. The CDR3 DNA follows: TGCAGCGTTGAAGATCAACAGGGACGGAATGGCTACACCTTC. Amino acids: CSVEDQQGRNGYTF.

Only a few counts were recorded for this clonotype. The chain uses TRBV24-1 and TRBJ1-2, with unresolved D. This CDR3 contains 14 residues. Germline lookup yields CDR1 KGHDR and CDR2 SFDVKD. Trimming cost V 4 bases and J 7 bases, with 15 bases left between them. The CDR3 DNA sequence: TGTGCCACCAGTGAGGCGTGGTCCTACGGTGGCTACACCTTC. Its protein is CATSEAWSYGGYTF.

This clonotype was counted only a few times. This chain connects TRBV12-3 or TRBV12-4 to TRBJ2-1, with TRBD2 matching 7 bases. CDR3 length equals 15 residues. J was trimmed by 7 bases and V by 1 base; bases with no gene match: 7. The CDR3: CASSLGTLGRNEQFF. CDR3 bases: TGTGCCAGCAGTTTAGGGACACTCGGGAGGAATGAGCAGTTCTTC.

This clonotype came up a few times. This chain uses TRBV20-1 with TRBJ1-4; 8 bases match TRBD1. This CDR3 is 15 amino acids long. The V segment lost 5 bases and the J segment 4 bases; nucleotides outside the gene matches: 9. Looked up from germline, CDR1 is DFQATT and CDR2 is SNEGSKA (reference sequence). The CDR3 DNA follows: TGCAGTGCTCTTGGACAGGGTAGTGGTAATGAAAAACTGTTTTTT. Protein product: CSALGQGSGNEKLFF.

In regard to this clonotype: A much larger clone lies one base from this, so it may be a read error. The gene calls are TRBV7-2 and TRBJ2-5; TRBD2 agrees at 11 bases. The CDR3 runs 15 residues. CDR1 and CDR2 from the germline V gene are SGHTA and FQGNSA. V was clipped by 8 bases and J by 11 bases; unmatched bases: 16. As DNA, the CDR3 is TGTGCCAGCGGCCAACTAGCGGGAGCGTACAATGAGCAGTACTTC. This gives the protein CASGQLAGAYNEQYF.

The sample holds a few counts of this clonotype. The genes are TRBV20-1 and TRBJ1-2; a possible D gene is TRBD1 (5 bases). This CDR3 has 14 residues. Trimming took 3 bases from V and 5 from J, leaving 16 bases between them. Germline V CDR1 and CDR2: DFQATT, SNEGSKA (reference sequence). As DNA, the CDR3 is TGCAGTGCTAGTCGGGGCGGGGGTAGATATGGCTACACCTTC. Translating gives CSASRGGGRYGYTF.

This clonotype was found many times. V usage is TRBV20-1 and J usage is TRBJ2-7, with D possibly matching TRBD2 (6 bases). V gave up 0 bases and J gave up 0 bases, with 9 bases separating them. The CDR3 is 14 amino acids. Germline CDR1 reads DFQATT; CDR2 reads SNEGSKA (reference sequence). The CDR3 coding sequence is TGCAGTGCTAGAGATACCGGGAGCTCCTACGAGCAGTACTTC. Amino acids: CSARDTGSSYEQYF.

This clonotype was seen a few times. The chain employs TRBV10-3 and TRBJ2-2, with 10 nucleotides matching TRBD1. Looked up from germline, CDR1 is ENHRY and CDR2 is SYGVKD. This CDR3 is built from 14 residues. V lost 10 bases to trimming and J lost 1 base; unmatched junction nucleotides: 3. CDR3: CATRTGGNTGELFF. In DNA form, the CDR3 reads TGTGCCACCCGGACAGGGGGGAACACCGGGGAGCTGTTTTTT.

A few counts support this clonotype. V is TRBV9 and J is TRBJ2-3; 7 positions match TRBD2. Germline V gene lookup returns CDR1 SGDLS and CDR2 YYNGEE. Trimming at V came to 2 bases and at J to 0 bases, leaving 6 bases not matched to a gene. The CDR3 extends over 16 amino acids. The CDR3 spells CASSVTSDASTDTQYF. DNA for the CDR3: TGTGCCAGCAGCGTTACTAGCGATGCTAGCACAGATACGCAGTATTTT.

This clonotype has at least ten counts. The chain uses TRBV12-3 or TRBV12-4 and TRBJ2-3; no firm D call. CDR3 length equals 12 residues. The germline V and J ends were trimmed by 5 bases and 5 bases, with 8 bases remaining between them. The CDR3 DNA sequence: TGTGCCAGCAGTAAAAGGATAGATACGCAGTATTTT. It encodes CASSKRIDTQYF.

This clonotype was observed at least ten times. The chain couples TRBV4-3 to TRBJ2-5; 7 bases match TRBD1. V gave up 1 base and J gave up 4 bases; unmatched junction bases: 0. The CDR3 runs 13 residues. CDR1 and CDR2 from the germline V gene are LGHNA and YSLEER. The CDR3 spells CASSQGTGETQYF. The CDR3 DNA reads TGCGCCAGCAGCCAAGGGACAGGAGAGACCCAGTACTTC.

This clonotype was counted only a few times. This chain joins TRBV6-2 or TRBV6-3 and TRBJ1-5; no reliable D call. Per the germline V gene, CDR1 is MNHEY and CDR2 is SVGEGT. The CDR3 runs 14 residues. Trimming pared 6 bases from V and 3 bases from J, leaving 12 bases between. CDR3 amino acids: CASRPQVPNQPQHF. CDR3 nucleotides: TGTGCCAGCAGGCCCCAGGTCCCCAATCAGCCCCAGCATTTT.

This clonotype was observed a few times. CDR3 in amino acids: CSALKEGYTF. The CDR3 DNA is TGCAGCGCTCTTAAGGAGGGCTACACCTTC. The V call is TRBV29-1, the J call TRBJ1-2; D not certain. The germline V gene has CDR1 SQVTM and CDR2 ANQGSEA. The CDR3 is 10 residues long. V was shortened by 7 bases and J by 8 bases, with 11 bases between the two germline ends.

The rearrangement joins TRBV20-1 to TRBJ2-3; 13 bases match TRBD2. The CDR3 has 19 residues. Germline CDR1 and CDR2: DFQATT and SNEGSKA (reference sequence). V gave up 6 bases and J gave up 2 bases; unmatched junction bases: 17. DNA of the CDR3: TGCAGTGCCGGGAAGGGACTAGCGGGAACCCCTACATTCACAGATACGCAGTATTTT. This encodes CSAGKGLAGTPTFTDTQYF.

The rearrangement uses TRBV3-1 and TRBJ1-2; no firm D call. The germline V gene has CDR1 LGHDT and CDR2 YNNKEL (reference sequence). This CDR3 contains 14 residues. The V gene lost 5 bases and the J gene lost 2 bases, with 12 bases spanning the gap. The CDR3 DNA reads TGTGCCAGCAGCGCACCGCAATCGAACTATGGCTACACCTTC. Amino acids: CASSAPQSNYGYTF.

The rearrangement joins TRBV12-3 or TRBV12-4 to TRBJ2-7, with 8 bases fitting TRBD1. J was trimmed by 7 bases and V by 1 base; bases with no gene match: 9. CDR3 length: 15 amino acids. CDR3 amino acids: CASSLGLAGGEEQYF. The CDR3 DNA reads as TGTGCCAGCAGTTTAGGGCTCGCAGGGGGCGAAGAGCAGTACTTC.

This clonotype has a handful of counts. For the CDR3, the DNA is TGCAGTGCTACGCTGACGCGGGAGACCCAGTACTTC. It encodes CSATLTRETQYF. The chain combines TRBV20-1 with TRBJ2-5; no clear D. The CDR3 totals 12 residues. Trimming removed 4 bases at V and 5 bases at J, with 11 bases between. The V gene's germline CDR1 is DFQATT and CDR2 SNEGSKA (reference sequence).

V and J are TRBV5-4 and TRBJ2-3, with 7 bases that match TRBD2. Germline V gene sequence: CDR1 SGHNT, CDR2 YYREEE (reference sequence). The CDR3 extends over 16 amino acids. V lost 2 bases to trimming and J lost 3 bases; unmatched junction nucleotides: 9. The CDR3 DNA reads TGTGCCAGCAGCTTCCCTAGCGGAGTAGGGACAGATACGCAGTATTTT. This encodes CASSFPSGVGTDTQYF.

Written as DNA, the CDR3 is TGCGCCAGCAGTGAGTCGTTTCGAGAACATGAAGCTTTCTTT. Translated, it gives CASSESFREHEAFF. The chain couples TRBV10-1 to TRBJ1-1; no reliable D call. The germline V gene encodes CDR1 WNHNN and CDR2 SYGVQD (reference sequence). The CDR3 contains 14 residues. V gave up 0 bases and J gave up 7 bases, with 12 bases separating them.

This clonotype was seen a few times. The rearrangement uses TRBV20-1 and TRBJ2-3; D remains unclear. Looked up from germline, CDR1 is DFQATT and CDR2 is SNEGSKA (reference sequence). V lost 3 bases to trimming and J lost 3 bases, with 10 bases between them. The CDR3 has 13 amino acids. The CDR3 loop is CSARPPVTDTQYF. CDR3 nucleotides: TGCAGTGCTAGGCCCCCGGTTACAGATACGCAGTATTTT.

The chain is built from TRBV10-3 and TRBJ1-1; 8 nucleotides line up with TRBD1. CDR1 is ENHRY, CDR2 SYGVKD, per germline. This CDR3 is built from 15 residues. The ends lost 2 bases at V and 1 base at J; junction bases unmatched: 3. The CDR3 nucleotides are TGTGCCATCAGTGAGCAGGGACAGGCGAACACTGAAGCTTTCTTT. It specifies CAISEQGQANTEAFF.

The chain links TRBV27 to TRBJ1-4; TRBD1 aligns across 9 bases. The junction had 11 bases not matched to a gene; V was cut back by 5 bases and J by 13 bases. Germline V lookup: CDR1 MNHEY, CDR2 SMNVEV (reference sequence). This CDR3 has 14 residues. The CDR3 sequence is CASSKSGTGSVLFF. The CDR3 region has the DNA TGTGCCAGCAGTAAAAGCGGGACAGGGTCTGTACTGTTTTTT.

Ten or more counts support this clonotype. The J gene is TRBJ2-7, the V gene TRBV6-1; possibly TRBD1 or TRBD2 for D (5 bases each). The V end was cut by 6 bases, the J end by 0 bases, with 21 bases between. The germline V gene has CDR1 MNHNS and CDR2 SASEGT. The CDR3 is 17 residues long. The CDR3 DNA reads as TGTGCCAGCAGCGACCGAGGTAGAGGGGCTAGCTCCTACGAGCAGTACTTC. Amino acids: CASSDRGRGASSYEQYF.

This clonotype appeared many times. The chain joins TRBV20-1 to TRBJ2-3; D is uncertain. Germline loops: CDR1 DFQATT, CDR2 SNEGSKA (reference sequence). The CDR3 has 15 amino acids. The V end lost 3 bases, the J end lost 0 bases, and 13 bases lay between the germline ends. For the CDR3, the DNA is TGCAGTGCTAGTATGGCGGCCTCTAGCACAGATACGCAGTATTTT. Amino acid sequence: CSASMAASSTDTQYF.

This clonotype has a count of ten or more. This chain links TRBV10-3 with TRBJ1-1; 7 bases match TRBD1. Unmatched junction bases numbered 5, after V lost 6 bases and J lost 7 bases. Germline V gene lookup returns CDR1 ENHRY and CDR2 SYGVKD. The CDR3 length is 12 residues. This CDR3 reads CAIRKQGNEAFF. In DNA form, the CDR3 reads TGTGCCATCAGAAAACAGGGGAATGAAGCTTTCTTT.

In this sample, this clonotype turned up many times. J is TRBJ1-5 and V is TRBV20-1, with TRBD1 identical over 10 bases. J gave up 6 bases and V 5 bases, and 7 bases lay outside the gene matches. CDR1 and CDR2 (germline): DFQATT, SNEGSKA (reference sequence). The length of the CDR3 is 14 residues. In DNA form, the CDR3 reads TGCAGTGCTGGACAGGGGGTCTTTGGTCAGCCCCAGCATTTT. It codes for CSAGQGVFGQPQHF.

The J gene is TRBJ1-5, the V gene TRBV7-2; 7 nucleotides agree with TRBD1. CDR3 length: 15 residues. V lost 1 base and J lost 5; bases outside the gene matches: 5. CDR1 and CDR2 from the germline V gene are SGHTA and FQGNSA. CDR3 residues: CASSLDDREHQPQHF. The CDR3 coding sequence is TGTGCCAGCAGCTTAGATGACAGGGAACATCAGCCCCAGCATTTT.

The chain combines TRBV20-1 with TRBJ1-4; D not resolved. V lost 0 bases and J lost 8, with 13 bases in between. The germline gives CDR1 DFQATT, CDR2 SNEGSKA (reference sequence). The CDR3 length is 14 residues. CDR3 nucleotide sequence: TGCAGTGCTAGAGATTACGAGGGTCAAGAAAAACTGTTTTTT. This sequence encodes CSARDYEGQEKLFF.